This T cell receptor (beta chain) originates from a study of control samples from healthy donors and cancer patients. Some clones are missing from TCRdb's copy, which holds only in-frame ones; the method was immunoSEQ multiplex PCR. The sample contains around 95,000 clones, around 81% of which appear only once. The CDR3 has 13 amino acids. CDR1 is ENHRY, CDR2 SYGVKD, per germline. V shed 2 bases and J 4 bases; nucleotides not matched to a gene: 2. The J gene is TRBJ2-7, the V gene TRBV10-3; 7 bases match TRBD2. This TCR derives from a man under 40 in good health. The specimen sequenced was blood. The CDR3 loop is CAISETGGYEQYF. The CDR3 DNA reads TGTGCCATCAGTGAGACGGGGGGATACGAGCAGTACTTC.